This T cell receptor beta chain derives from a study of cytomegalovirus exposure and HLA in healthy donors. CDR3 length equals 15 residues. Germline CDR1 reads MDHEN; CDR2 reads SYDVKM. Unmatched junction bases numbered 13, after V lost 4 bases and J lost 10 bases. The PCR used 60 Vbeta and 13 Jbeta primers. This table comes from immunoSEQ multiplex PCR, and its TCRdb copy is limited to in-frame clones, with some not included. This sample has roughly 250,000 clones, with approximately 84% found just once. The chain employs TRBV28 and TRBJ2-1; 7 bases match TRBD1. This sequence originates from a middle-aged woman in good health and CMV-seropositive. The sample consisted of PBMCs. The CDR3 DNA sequence: TGTGCCAGCAGTTCCGGGACAGCTAACCTTAGGGAGCAGTTCTTC. This sequence encodes CASSSGTANLREQFF. The full variable domain, with the rest looked up from reference TRBV28 and TRBJ2-1, is DVKVTQSSRYLVKRTGEKVFLECVQDMDHENMFWYRQDPGLGLRLIYFSYDVKMKEKGDIPEGYSVSREKKERFSLILESASTNQTSMYLCASSSGTANLREQFFGPGTRLTVL.